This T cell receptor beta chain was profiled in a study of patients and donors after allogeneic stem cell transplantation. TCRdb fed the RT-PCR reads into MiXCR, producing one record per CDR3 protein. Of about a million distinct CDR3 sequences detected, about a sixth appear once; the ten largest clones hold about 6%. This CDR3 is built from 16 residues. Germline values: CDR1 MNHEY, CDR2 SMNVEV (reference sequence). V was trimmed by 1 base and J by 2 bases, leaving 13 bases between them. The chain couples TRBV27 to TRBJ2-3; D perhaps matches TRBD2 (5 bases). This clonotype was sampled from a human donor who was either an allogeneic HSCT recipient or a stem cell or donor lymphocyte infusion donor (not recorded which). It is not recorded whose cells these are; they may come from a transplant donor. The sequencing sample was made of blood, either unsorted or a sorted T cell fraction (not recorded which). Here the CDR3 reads CASSLFAGYLTDTQYF. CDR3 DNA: TGTGCCAGCAGTTTATTCGCGGGTTATCTCACAGATACGCAGTATTTT.